This is a list of T cell receptor beta chains from one sample in a study of blood T cell repertoires in COVID-19. Assay: immunoSEQ multiplex PCR; the TCRdb copy retains only in-frame clones and omits some. The sample lists about 130,000 clones; more than 70% were seen once. Sequenced material: peripheral blood. These receptors were taken from a man between 65 and 85 years old with acute or convalescent COVID-19. Both conserved end residues are part of each CDR3.

>12|TRBV7-9|TRBJ2-3
CASSLARDTQYF
>14|TRBV7-2|TRBJ2-1
CASSPSRGVYEQFF
>15|TRBV28|TRBJ2-5
CASSPGGQGQETQYF
>15|TRBV6-5|TRBJ1-5
CASSRTGDSNQPQHF
>14|TRBV6-5|TRBJ1-5
CASSYRQGNQPQHF
>15|TRBV9|TRBJ1-2
CASSVGYAPRDGYTF
>14|TRBV6-5|TRBJ1-2
CASSSGGTVYGYTF
>13|TRBV27|TRBJ2-1
CASSHGEYNEQFF
>14|TRBV6-6|TRBJ1-2
CASTRDRANYGYTF
>17|TRBV3-1/TRBV3-2|TRBJ2-3
CASSQRGSGGGGDTQYF
>15|TRBV2|TRBJ2-5
CASSLGGGRKETQYF
>15|TRBV9|TRBJ1-4
CASSPHRNTNEKLFF
>14|TRBV5-4|TRBJ2-2
CASSLGGATGELFF
>16|TRBV4-1|TRBJ1-5
CASSQVSGEGNQPQHF
>17|TRBV28|TRBJ1-5
CASSALTLGVSNQPQHF
>12|TRBV6-6|TRBJ1-4
CASSNGQGFAFF
>14|TRBV19|TRBJ2-1
CASSIQAQVNEQFF
>16|TRBV5-4|TRBJ2-4
CASSLGSASGSDIQYF
>14|TRBV23-1|TRBJ1-1
CASSHDRTNTEAFF